This entry lists 20 T cell receptor beta chains sequenced from one sample in a study of shared clonotypes between healthy human individuals (TCRdb year 2020). CD8 naive samples consisted of CD45RO-negative cells that were positively selected for CCR7, yielding a CD45RA+CCR7+ population without TemRA cells. The library was prepared using the immunoSEQ multiplex PCR assay. TCRdb mirrors the immuneACCESS table, restricted to in-frame sequences. Some clones are absent from its copies; in checked studies, under half trace to an unresolved V gene, and the reason for the others is unknown. Across this sample there are nearly 600,000 clones, with 95% seen only once. The ten largest clones take up roughly 0.1% of the sample. Sequencing used naive CD8+ T cells sorted from blood. The label giving this sample's cell subset or site can be read as: CD45RA+CCR7+. The receptor set was obtained from a woman under 40 in good health.

CDR3 coding DNA: TGTGCCAGTCGCCGGGACAAGTTACACTACGAGCAGTACTTC. It specifies CASRRDKLHYEQYF. The chain is built from TRBV2 and TRBJ2-7; possibly TRBD1 for D (6 bases). Trimming removed 9 bases from V and 3 bases from J, with 18 bases in between. The CDR3 is 14 amino acids. In germline, CDR1 is SNHLY, CDR2 FYNNEI.

As concerns this clone: The identical CDR3 is also encoded by other nucleotide sequences in the sample. This chain's CDR3 is CASSFRVTDTQYF. The CDR3, as DNA: TGTGCCAGCAGTTTCAGGGTCACAGATACGCAGTATTTT. The J gene is TRBJ2-3, the V gene TRBV28; D perhaps matches TRBD1 (5 bases). The CDR3 totals 13 residues. The germline V gene has CDR1 MDHEN and CDR2 SYDVKM. The germline V and J ends were trimmed by 3 bases and 2 bases, with 6 bases remaining between them.

V usage is TRBV27 and J usage is TRBJ2-3; no reliable D call. Trimming removed 5 bases from V and 2 bases from J, with 11 bases in between. The germline V gene has CDR1 MNHEY and CDR2 SMNVEV (reference sequence). The length of the CDR3 is 14 residues. CDR3 nucleotide sequence: TGTGCCAGCAGTCCGACGGTAGCCACAGATACGCAGTATTTT. It specifies CASSPTVATDTQYF.

The chain uses TRBV30 and TRBJ2-7, with TRBD1 matching over 10 bases. The CDR3 loop spans 13 amino acids. V lost 5 bases, J lost 5 bases, and 6 bases stayed unmatched. The germline CDR1 and CDR2 sequences are GTSNPN and SVGIG (reference sequence). CDR3 sequence reads: CAWAGTGVHEQYF. DNA of the CDR3: TGTGCCTGGGCCGGGACAGGGGTCCACGAGCAGTACTTC.

The genes are TRBV4-1 and TRBJ2-5, with TRBD2 as a possible D gene (6 bases). Trimming shortened V by 6 bases and J by 1 base, and 12 bases separated the two germline ends. Germline-derived CDR1 and CDR2 are MGHRA and YSYEKL. The CDR3 runs to 14 residues. The CDR3 coding sequence is TGCGCCAGCAGTAGCACGGGACTCCAAGAGACCCAGTACTTC. Residues: CASSSTGLQETQYF.

The gene calls are TRBV27 and TRBJ2-7; 14 bases line up with TRBD2. Germline loops: CDR1 MNHEY, CDR2 SMNVEV (reference sequence). V shed 1 base and J 4 bases; nucleotides not matched to a gene: 9. This CDR3 has 18 amino acids. The CDR3 loop is CASSLYVQTSGRAYEQYF. Written as DNA, the CDR3 is TGTGCCAGCAGTTTATACGTCCAGACTAGCGGGAGGGCTTACGAGCAGTACTTC.

The chain combines TRBV7-9 with TRBJ2-3, with 11 bases fitting TRBD2. Germline V lookup: CDR1 SEHNR, CDR2 FQNEAQ (reference sequence). This CDR3 has 16 amino acids. V lost 5 bases, J lost 7 bases, and 11 bases stayed unmatched. CDR3 coding DNA: TGTGCCAGCAGCCCCCGAATAGCGGGAGGGCACCATACGCAGTATTTT. Amino acids: CASSPRIAGGHHTQYF.

Worth noting for this clone: Other nucleotide sequences in the sample specify the same CDR3. The genes are TRBV19 and TRBJ2-1; D may match TRBD1 or TRBD2 (5 bases each). The V end was cut by 6 bases, the J end by 4 bases, with 10 bases between. Looked up from germline, CDR1 is LNHDA and CDR2 is SQIVND (reference sequence). The CDR3 runs 13 residues. The CDR3 protein is CASSWDAYNEQFF. The CDR3 coding sequence is TGTGCCAGTAGCTGGGACGCATACAATGAGCAGTTCTTC.

The chain joins TRBV6-1 to TRBJ1-3; the D gene is possibly TRBD1 (6 bases). The length of the CDR3 is 16 residues. With 0 bases removed from V and 0 bases from J, the gap between germline ends came to 9 bases. From germline, CDR1 is MNHNS and CDR2 SASEGT. The CDR3 is CASSEAQGHSGNTIYF. DNA for the CDR3: TGTGCCAGCAGTGAAGCCCAGGGGCACTCTGGAAACACCATATATTTT.

The V and J genes are TRBV2 and TRBJ1-1; perhaps TRBD1 as D (5 bases). CDR1 is SNHLY, CDR2 FYNNEI, per germline. CDR3 length equals 12 residues. V lost 8 bases to trimming and J lost 2 bases, with 9 bases between them. The CDR3: CASCQGNTEAFF. In nucleotides, the CDR3 is TGTGCCAGCTGTCAGGGTAACACTGAAGCTTTCTTT.

The chain joins TRBV11-1 to TRBJ2-7; 11 positions agree with TRBD2. Germline CDR1 reads SGHAT; CDR2 reads FQDESV (reference sequence). With V trimmed by 1 base and J by 5 bases, 10 bases remained unmatched. This CDR3 is built from 17 residues. The CDR3 DNA follows: TGTGCCAGCAGCTTAGATTACCCTAGCGGGAGGAGGAACGAGCAGTACTTC. Translation: CASSLDYPSGRRNEQYF.

This chain connects TRBV6-6 to TRBJ2-2; D is undetermined. The CDR3 is 15 amino acids. Germline loops: CDR1 MNHNY, CDR2 SVGAGI (reference sequence). Trimming took off 5 bases at V and 4 bases at J, with 14 bases between the two ends. The CDR3 DNA sequence: TGTGCCAGCAGTCATGCCGCTGAAGGCACCGGGGAGCTGTTTTTT. Residues: CASSHAAEGTGELFF.

The chain combines TRBV28 with TRBJ2-3, with unresolved D. Germline CDR1 is MDHEN and CDR2 is SYDVKM. Trimming removed 2 bases at V and 6 bases at J, with 18 bases between. The CDR3 extends over 16 amino acids. The CDR3 reads CASSLEISGLGDTQYF. The CDR3 coding sequence is TGTGCCAGCAGTTTAGAAATTTCCGGGTTGGGGGATACGCAGTATTTT.

The gene calls are TRBV7-8 and TRBJ1-5, with unresolved D. V lost 1 base to trimming and J lost 7 bases, with 8 bases between them. Germline-derived CDR1 and CDR2 are SGHVS and FQNEAQ. This CDR3 contains 13 residues. CDR3 protein: CASSLEVSQPQHF. In nucleotides, the CDR3 is TGTGCCAGCAGCTTAGAGGTTAGCCAGCCCCAGCATTTT. Variable domain in full (rest from reference TRBV7-8 and TRBJ1-5): GAGVSQSPRYKVAKRGQDVALRCDPISGHVSLFWYQQALGQGPEFLTYFQNEAQLDKSGLPSDRFFAERPEGSVSTLKIQRTQQEDSAVYLCASSLEVSQPQHFGDGTRLSIL.

The chain joins TRBV19 to TRBJ2-1; 12 nucleotides match TRBD2. Germline V gene lookup returns CDR1 LNHDA and CDR2 SQIVND (reference sequence). The CDR3 is made up of 17 amino acids. Germline trimming cut 5 bases from V and 6 bases from J; bases unmatched to any gene: 11. CDR3 sequence (DNA): TGTGCCAGTAGTCTCGGACTAGCGGGATTCGGGGGCAATGAGCAGTTCTTC. Protein sequence: CASSLGLAGFGGNEQFF.

This clone was observed a single time. V is TRBV13 and J is TRBJ2-7; perhaps TRBD2 as D (5 bases). Germline CDR1 is PRHDT and CDR2 is FYEKMQ (reference sequence). Trimming stripped 0 bases from V and 1 base from J, with 13 bases between. This CDR3 is 16 amino acids long. In nucleotides, the CDR3 is TGTGCCAGCAGCTTAGGGCTAGCCCTGGGATCCTACGAGCAGTACTTC. Amino acid sequence: CASSLGLALGSYEQYF.

The chain uses TRBV15 and TRBJ2-1; D is undetermined. The germline V gene has CDR1 LNHNV and CDR2 YYDKDF (reference sequence). CDR3 length: 14 amino acids. V was pared by 1 base and J by 9 bases, with 13 bases between. In DNA form, the CDR3 reads TGTGCCACCAGCAGAGGCGGCATGTCTAGTGAGCAGTTCTTC. This translates into CATSRGGMSSEQFF.

This clone was observed a single time. V is TRBV4-1 and J is TRBJ1-1, with 7 bases aligning to TRBD1. This CDR3 region has 13 residues. Germline CDR1 and CDR2: MGHRA and YSYEKL. Germline trimming cut 4 bases from V and 3 bases from J; bases unmatched to any gene: 2. The CDR3 is CASSRTGDTEAFF. The CDR3 nucleotides are TGCGCCAGCAGCCGTACAGGGGACACTGAAGCTTTCTTT.

The CDR3 reads CASSSPTSADLREQYF. CDR3 coding DNA: TGTGCCAGCAGCTCTCCCACTAGCGCGGACCTCAGGGAGCAGTACTTC. This chain uses TRBV5-6 with TRBJ2-5, with TRBD2 matching over 7 bases. The J segment lost 11 bases and the V segment lost 3 bases, leaving 19 bases of the junction unmatched. The CDR3 is 16 amino acids. Germline V gene data show CDR1 as SGHDT and CDR2 as YYEEEE.

This chain uses TRBV27 with TRBJ1-5; D is undetermined. Germline CDR1 reads MNHEY; CDR2 reads SMNVEV (reference sequence). CDR3 size: 15 residues. V was clipped by 2 bases and J by 0 bases, with 8 bases between them. CDR3 region: CASSLTAYSNQPQHF. CDR3 in DNA: TGTGCCAGCAGTTTAACAGCTTATAGCAATCAGCCCCAGCATTTT.